A selection of T cell receptor beta chains follows, all from one sample in a study of T cell clones after liver transplantation. Produced via immunoSEQ multiplex PCR; TCRdb's table is partial and in-frame only. Of more than 7,500 clones listed, nearly 80% are singletons. Sequenced here: CD8+ T cells from blood, sampled before liver transplant. The receptors here all came from a human donor who received a liver transplant. The CDR3 runs from the conserved cysteine through the conserved F or W. The order of the fields is D gene, J gene, clone size, V gene, CDR3 DNA, CDR3 protein. The D gene is left open where the match is weak. Clone sizes are given selectively: once, few, many, or a class where the clone is expanded.

- | TRBJ2-5 | - | TRBV9 | TGTGCCAGCAGCGTAGTGGGGGTGGTAGAGGAGACCCAGTACTTC | CASSVVGVVEETQYF
- | TRBJ2-7 | - | TRBV5-4 | TGTGCCAGCAGCTCCGGTTCCTACGAGCAGTACTTC | CASSSGSYEQYF
- | TRBJ1-5 | - | TRBV27 | TGTGCCAGCAGTTTCGGAGATAGCAATCAGCCCCAGCATTTT | CASSFGDSNQPQHF
- | TRBJ1-3 | once | TRBV28 | TGTGCCAGCAGTTTCGTGTGGGCGGGAAACACCATATATTTT | CASSFVWAGNTIYF
- | TRBJ2-1 | - | TRBV7-9 | TGTGCCAGCAGCTTAGGGGGTTGGGTAACCTCCTACAATGAGCAGTTCTTC | CASSLGGWVTSYNEQFF
- | TRBJ2-3 | - | TRBV4-1 | TGCGCCAGCAGCCAAGAACCTTTTCAGGAGTGGGCCACAGATACGCAGTATTTT | CASSQEPFQEWATDTQYF
- | TRBJ1-1 | few | TRBV7-9 | TGTGCCAGCAGCCCCCCTTCGGGATCGGCTGAAGCTTTCTTT | CASSPPSGSAEAFF
TRBD2 | TRBJ2-1 | - | TRBV12-5 | TGTGCTAGTGGTTTTGGTAGCGGGGTGGGAGATGAGCAGTTCTTC | CASGFGSGVGDEQFF
- | TRBJ1-2 | - | TRBV7-3 | TGTGCCAGCAGCTTAACAGGGGCAGACTATGGCTACACCTTC | CASSLTGADYGYTF
TRBD1 | TRBJ1-5 | - | TRBV19 | TGTGCCAGTAGTAATGGTGGGGGACAGGACAATCAGCCCCAGCATTTT | CASSNGGGQDNQPQHF
TRBD1 | TRBJ2-7 | - | TRBV6-6 | TGTGCCAGCAGTTACTCGGCCGGGACAGTTTACGAGCAGTACTTC | CASSYSAGTVYEQYF
- | TRBJ2-3 | - | TRBV5-8 | TGTGCCAGCAGCTTGACAGAGCGGCCTAGCACAGATACGCAGTATTTT | CASSLTERPSTDTQYF
- | TRBJ1-3 | - | TRBV7-5 | TGTGTCAGAAGCTCGACAGGGGCTGGAAACACCATATATTTT | CVRSSTGAGNTIYF
TRBD2 | TRBJ2-7 | - | TRBV5-1 | TGCGCCAGCAGCCCTAGCGGGAGGGTCTACGAGCAGTACTTC | CASSPSGRVYEQYF
TRBD2 | TRBJ2-7 | - | TRBV27 | TGTGCCAGCAGTTCGGGGGGTCGGTACGAGCAGTACTTC | CASSSGGRYEQYF
- | TRBJ2-1 | - | TRBV11-2 | TGTGCCAGCAGCTTAGTGGGAGAGGAGTTCTTC | CASSLVGEEFF